What follows are 7 T cell receptor beta chains derived from one specimen sequenced in a study of blood T cell repertoires in COVID-19. Generated by immunoSEQ multiplex PCR, the TCRdb table keeps only in-frame clones and is missing some. Of fewer than 150,000 clones detected, about four fifths appear once; the ten largest clones hold 15% to 20%. Sequenced: PBMCs or T cells enriched from blood (not recorded which). The origin of the receptors is a man aged 25-40 years who had recovered from COVID-19.

The chain employs TRBV27 and TRBJ2-7, with 7 bases that match TRBD1. CDR1 and CDR2 from the germline V gene are MNHEY and SMNVEV (reference sequence). CDR3 length: 13 residues. The V and J ends lost 3 bases and 3 bases, in that order; junction bases with no gene match: 2. The CDR3 sequence is CASSFRDSYEQYF. CDR3 nucleotides: TGTGCCAGCAGTTTTCGGGACAGCTACGAGCAGTACTTC.

This clone was counted once. The chain recombines TRBV5-4 with TRBJ1-1; D is possibly TRBD1 (6 bases). The CDR3 is 16 residues long. The germline V and J ends were trimmed by 2 bases and 0 bases, with 14 bases remaining between them. Germline loops: CDR1 SGHNT, CDR2 YYREEE (reference sequence). The DNA for the CDR3 is TGTGCCAGCAGCTTCGGGACATCCGGAATGAACACTGAAGCTTTCTTT. Amino acid sequence: CASSFGTSGMNTEAFF. The full variable domain, completed using reference TRBV5-4 and TRBJ1-1, is ETGVTQSPTHLIKTRGQQVTLRCSSQSGHNTVSWYQQALGQGPQFIFQYYREEENGRGNFPPRFSGLQFPNYSSELNVNALELDDSALYLCASSFGTSGMNTEAFFGQGTRLTVV.

This clone came up once. The rearrangement uses TRBV19 and TRBJ2-1, with 10 bases that match TRBD2. J gave up 5 bases and V 2 bases, and 9 bases lay outside the gene matches. The CDR3 consists of 17 residues. Germline V lookup: CDR1 LNHDA, CDR2 SQIVND (reference sequence). CDR3 region: CASSIRPSGGMHNEQFF. The CDR3 nucleotides read TGTGCCAGTAGTATACGCCCTAGCGGGGGTATGCACAATGAGCAGTTCTTC.

This clone was observed once. V usage is TRBV3-1 (or the pseudogene TRBV3-2) and J usage is TRBJ2-1; the match to TRBD1 covers 8 bases. The CDR3 has 14 amino acids. With V trimmed by 6 bases and J by 4 bases, 5 bases remained unmatched. Germline-derived CDR1 and CDR2 are LGHDT and YNNKEL (reference sequence). The CDR3: CASSQDRVYNEQFF. The DNA of the CDR3 is TGTGCCAGCAGTCAGGACAGGGTATACAATGAGCAGTTCTTC.

This clone appeared once. The genes are TRBV7-9 and TRBJ2-4; D possibly corresponds to TRBD1 (6 bases). The CDR3 has 18 residues. Germline CDR1 is SEHNR and CDR2 is FQNEAQ (reference sequence). The ends were cut back, 4 bases at V and 1 base at J, with 20 bases in the middle. CDR3 in amino acids: CASSSQGKDSHAKNIQYF. The CDR3 DNA follows: TGTGCCAGCAGCTCCCAGGGGAAGGACTCTCACGCCAAAAACATTCAGTACTTC.

The chain recombines TRBV2 with TRBJ1-1; perhaps TRBD1 as D (6 bases). The germline V and J ends were trimmed by 7 bases and 2 bases, with 11 bases remaining between them. The CDR3 covers 13 residues. CDR1 is SNHLY, CDR2 FYNNEI, per germline. The DNA for the CDR3 is TGTGCCAGCACCTCGACAGGTAACACTGAAGCTTTCTTT. Translated: CASTSTGNTEAFF.

By its share, this clone is hyperexpanded. The CDR3 sequence is CASSSENSHGGELFF. The CDR3 DNA is TGCGCCAGCAGCTCCGAAAACTCCCATGGCGGGGAGCTGTTTTTT. The chain has TRBV5-1 and TRBJ2-2; no clear D gene. The germline V and J ends were trimmed by 3 bases and 7 bases, with 16 bases remaining between them. CDR3 size: 15 residues. From germline, CDR1 is SGHRS and CDR2 YFSETQ.